This TCR beta chain derives from a study of cytomegalovirus exposure and HLA in healthy donors. A remark on this clone: Its antigen is currently unknown.

The donors were part of the validation cohort, which consisted of under 150 subjects and was separate from the first cohort of around 620 subjects. V was pared by 5 bases and J by 5 bases, with 17 bases between. CDR3 length: 14 amino acids. Germline loops: CDR1 SGHRS, CDR2 YFSETQ. Study findings and constraints: In vitro confirmation showed a few CMV-associated chains to be CMV antigen specific. Usually a TCR sequence was rare, but some public TCRs were found in many donors.

The protocol was immunoSEQ multiplex PCR, while the TCRdb copy is restricted to in-frame clones and leaves out a portion. The profile shows 55,000 to 70,000 clones, roughly 94% of them singletons. This receptor was taken from a man aged 18 to 29 in good health and CMV-seronegative. The J gene is TRBJ2-7, the V gene TRBV5-1; possibly TRBD2 for D (6 bases). The material sequenced was PBMCs. CDR3 sequence (DNA): TGCGCCAGCAGGCGGACCGGACCGGGGGACGAGCAGTACTTC. It yields the protein CASRRTGPGDEQYF.